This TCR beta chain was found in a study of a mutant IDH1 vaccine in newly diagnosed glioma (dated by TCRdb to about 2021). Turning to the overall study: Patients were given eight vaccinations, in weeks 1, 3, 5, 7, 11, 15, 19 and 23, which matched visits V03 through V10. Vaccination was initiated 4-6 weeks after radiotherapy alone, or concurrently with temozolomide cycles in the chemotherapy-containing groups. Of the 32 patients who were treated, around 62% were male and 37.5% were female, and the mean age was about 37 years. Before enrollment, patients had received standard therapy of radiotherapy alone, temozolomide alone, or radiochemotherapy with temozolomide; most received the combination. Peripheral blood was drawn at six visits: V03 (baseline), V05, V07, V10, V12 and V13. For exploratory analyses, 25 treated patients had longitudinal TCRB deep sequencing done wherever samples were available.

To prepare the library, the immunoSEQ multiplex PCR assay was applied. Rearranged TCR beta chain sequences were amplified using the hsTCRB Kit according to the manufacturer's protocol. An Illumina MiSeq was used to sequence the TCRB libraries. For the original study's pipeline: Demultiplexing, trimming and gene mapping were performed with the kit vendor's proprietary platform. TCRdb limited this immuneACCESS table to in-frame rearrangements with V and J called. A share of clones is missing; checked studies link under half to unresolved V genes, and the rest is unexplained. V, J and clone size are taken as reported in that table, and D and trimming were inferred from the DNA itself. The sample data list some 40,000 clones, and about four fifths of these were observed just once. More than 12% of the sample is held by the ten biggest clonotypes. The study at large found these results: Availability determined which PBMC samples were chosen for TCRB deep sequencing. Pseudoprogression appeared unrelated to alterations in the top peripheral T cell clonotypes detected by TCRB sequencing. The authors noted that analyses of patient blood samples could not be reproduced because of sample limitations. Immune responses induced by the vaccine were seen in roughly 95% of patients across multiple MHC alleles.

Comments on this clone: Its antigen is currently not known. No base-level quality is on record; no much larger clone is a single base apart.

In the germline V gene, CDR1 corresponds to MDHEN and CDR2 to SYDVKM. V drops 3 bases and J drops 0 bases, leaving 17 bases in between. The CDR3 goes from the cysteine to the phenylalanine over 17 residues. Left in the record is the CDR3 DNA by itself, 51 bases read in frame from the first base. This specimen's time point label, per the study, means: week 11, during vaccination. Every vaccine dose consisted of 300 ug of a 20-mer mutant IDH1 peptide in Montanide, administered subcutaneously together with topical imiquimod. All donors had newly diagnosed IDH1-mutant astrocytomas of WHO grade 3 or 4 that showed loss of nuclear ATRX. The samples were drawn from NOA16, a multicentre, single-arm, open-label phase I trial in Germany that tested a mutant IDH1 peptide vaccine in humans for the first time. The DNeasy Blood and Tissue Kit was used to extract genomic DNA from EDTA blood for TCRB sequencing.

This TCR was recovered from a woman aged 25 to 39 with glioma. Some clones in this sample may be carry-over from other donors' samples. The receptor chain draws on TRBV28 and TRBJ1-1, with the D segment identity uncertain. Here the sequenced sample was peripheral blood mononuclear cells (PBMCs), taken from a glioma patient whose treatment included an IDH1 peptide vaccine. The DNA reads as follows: TGTGCCAGCAGTTTGGTCCAAGCTTTTATTATGAACACTGAAGCTTTCTTT. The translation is CASSLVQAFIMNTEAFF.